The rows below give T cell receptor beta chains drawn from one sample of a study of human T cells and chemical hapten exposure. Each CDR3 protein gets one entry after TCRdb re-called the reads with MiXCR. The sample carries about 120,000 distinct CDR3 sequences, about 7.7% recorded once. Sequences were obtained from whole blood. These receptors were collected from a human donor in good health. Some clones in this sample may be carry-over from other donors' samples. Both conserved end residues are part of each CDR3. The D gene is left open where the match is weak. Some rows mark clone size as missing; the rest say once, few, many or name a class of expanded clone.

abundance	v_gene	j_gene	d_gene	len	CDR3nt	CDR3aa
many	TRBV29-1	TRBJ1-1	TRBD1	13	TGCAGCGCTGGGGACAGGTTGAACACTGAAGCTTTCTTT	CSAGDRLNTEAFF
few	TRBV11-2	TRBJ2-1	NA	15	TGTGCCAGCAGCTTACGGCCAAGCTCCTACAATGAGCAGTTCTTC	CASSLRPSSYNEQFF
few	TRBV7-3	TRBJ2-2	NA	16	TGTGCCAGCAGTAAAAATTCCGGGACACTGACCGGGGAGCTGTTTTTT	CASSKNSGTLTGELFF
NA	TRBV20-1	TRBJ2-7	NA	13	TGCAGTGCTAGGGGCGGAAAGAACTACGAGCAGTACTTC	CSARGGKNYEQYF
many	TRBV12-3/TRBV12-4	TRBJ1-5	NA	13	TGTGCCAGCAGTTCCGGGTCCCCGGGGCCCCAGCATTTT	CASSSGSPGPQHF
few	TRBV5-1	TRBJ2-7	TRBD1	15	TGCGCCAGCAATAACCCCCCCACAGGGGAGAACGAGCAGTACTTC	CASNNPPTGENEQYF
many	TRBV27	TRBJ2-1	TRBD1	14	TGTGCCAGCAGGGTACAGGGGGGCTCTGATGAGCAGTTCTTC	CASRVQGGSDEQFF
few	TRBV19	TRBJ2-5	NA	13	TGTGCCAGTAGCCCCAACCCCCCAGAGACCCAGTACTTC	CASSPNPPETQYF
NA	TRBV5-5	TRBJ1-1	NA	14	TGTGCCAGCAGCTTGGTCCCAGTGGGGAGGGAAGCTTTCTTT	CASSLVPVGREAFF
NA	TRBV27	TRBJ2-3	NA	15	TGTGCCAGCAGTTTATATCGGGGGTATGCAGATACGCAGTATTTT	CASSLYRGYADTQYF
many	TRBV4-2	TRBJ2-5	NA	14	TGTGCCAGCAGCCAAGATGGAAGGGGCGAGACCCAGTACTTC	CASSQDGRGETQYF
few	TRBV9	TRBJ2-2	NA	18	TGTGCCAGCAGCGTTTTGCCCCCGGGCGGGGCGGATACCGGGGAGCTGTTTTTT	CASSVLPPGGADTGELFF
many	TRBV7-9	TRBJ2-3	TRBD2	17	TGTGCCAGCCGTAGGGCTAGCGGGTCCCCGGGGACAGATACGCAGTATTTT	CASRRASGSPGTDTQYF
NA	TRBV13	TRBJ2-7	TRBD1	14	TGTGCCAGCAGCACCCGGGACAGGGGGGATGAGCAGTACTTC	CASSTRDRGDEQYF
NA	TRBV10-3	TRBJ1-1	NA	13	TGTGCCATCAGTGAGGGCAGCCCCACTGAAGCTTTCTTT	CAISEGSPTEAFF
many	TRBV12-3/TRBV12-4	TRBJ1-2	TRBD1	15	TGTGCCAGCAGTCCCCGGACAGGGGGCGCGGCCGGCTACACCTTC	CASSPRTGGAAGYTF
few	TRBV3-1	TRBJ2-1	TRBD2	15	TGTGCCAGCAGCCCCCCTAGCGGGAGAGGCAATGAGCAGTTCTTC	CASSPPSGRGNEQFF
few	TRBV3-1	TRBJ1-3	NA	12	TGTGCCAGCGGGTATTCTGGAAACACCATATATTTT	CASGYSGNTIYF
many	TRBV7-3	TRBJ1-1	NA	14	TGTGCCAGCAGCCCGACCGGCGCGAGCACTGAAGCTTTCTTT	CASSPTGASTEAFF
few	TRBV11-2	TRBJ2-3	NA	17	TGTGCCAGCAGCCACCGGGACGGCGGTGTTTTCACAGATACGCAGTATTTT	CASSHRDGGVFTDTQYF
many	TRBV20-1	TRBJ1-2	TRBD1	15	TGCAGTGCTCTTCCTGGGACAGGGGGAAACTATGGCTACACCTTC	CSALPGTGGNYGYTF
few	TRBV7-2	TRBJ1-4	NA	15	TGTGCCAGCAGCCCGGGCGGGGCGACGGGGGAAAAACTGTTTTTT	CASSPGGATGEKLFF
NA	TRBV30	TRBJ1-5	NA	13	TGTGCCTGGAGTGTTCAGGGTGGACAGCCCCAGCATTTT	CAWSVQGGQPQHF
NA	TRBV4-2	TRBJ2-3	TRBD2	15	TGTGCCAGCAGGCCGGGACTAGGGGTTGAAGATACGCAGTATTTT	CASRPGLGVEDTQYF
NA	TRBV27	TRBJ1-5	TRBD1	19	TGTGCCAGCAGCCCGAGCCCCTTCGGGGGACAGGGAGGCAATCAGCCCCAGCATTTT	CASSPSPFGGQGGNQPQHF
NA	TRBV5-6	TRBJ2-5	NA	16	TGTGCCAGCAGCTTGCCGGGACACTCGTACCAAGAGACCCAGTACTTC	CASSLPGHSYQETQYF
NA	TRBV4-2	TRBJ2-1	TRBD2	19	TGTGCCAGCAGCCAAGCGGGCGGGGGGGCCTATGGTTCCTACAATGAGCAGTTCTTC	CASSQAGGGAYGSYNEQFF
NA	TRBV3-1	TRBJ2-5	TRBD2	18	TGTGCCAGCAGCCAAGATTACCCCTCGGCGGGGGGGCAAGAGACCCAGTACTTC	CASSQDYPSAGGQETQYF
few	TRBV29-1	TRBJ2-5	TRBD1	13	TGCAGCGTTCAGGACAGGGTTCGGGAGACCCAGTACTTC	CSVQDRVRETQYF
many	TRBV7-8	TRBJ1-1	NA	17	TGTGCCAGCAGCCCCGGCCTAGGCCAGACTCTGAACACTGAAGCTTTCTTT	CASSPGLGQTLNTEAFF
many	TRBV11-1	TRBJ1-1	NA	14	TGTGCCAGCAGCAAGGACAGATGGGGGACTGAAGCTTTCTTT	CASSKDRWGTEAFF
once	TRBV5-4	TRBJ2-1	TRBD2	16	TGTGCCAGCAGCTTGGGAAGCGGGGGGGCCTACAATGAGCAGTTCTTC	CASSLGSGGAYNEQFF
NA	TRBV7-3	TRBJ1-6	NA	15	TGTGCCAGCAGCGCTCAGGGGAGAAATAATTCACCCCTCCACTTT	CASSAQGRNNSPLHF
few	TRBV7-9	TRBJ2-7	TRBD2	15	TGTGCCAGCAGCCCCAATACTAGCGGGACCCACGAGCAGTACTTC	CASSPNTSGTHEQYF
few	TRBV12-3/TRBV12-4	TRBJ2-7	NA	15	TGTGCCAGCAGTTTATATCCGAGCCCCACTCTCGAGCAGTACTTC	CASSLYPSPTLEQYF
many	TRBV6-1	TRBJ2-1	TRBD2	18	TGTGCCAGCAGTTATCCCGGGACTAGCGGGAGGGCCAGCTATGAGCAGTTCTTC	CASSYPGTSGRASYEQFF
NA	TRBV11-1	TRBJ2-1	NA	15	TGTGCCAGCAGCTTACGGACGGGGGCCTACAATGAGCAGTTCTTC	CASSLRTGAYNEQFF
NA	TRBV6-4	TRBJ2-7	NA	16	TGTGCCAGCCAAAATGGAGGGGCAGGTCCCTCCTACGAGCAGTACTTC	CASQNGGAGPSYEQYF
few	TRBV4-2	TRBJ2-2	TRBD1	16	TGTGCCAGCAGCCAAATCCGGGACAGACACACCGGGGAGCTGTTTTTT	CASSQIRDRHTGELFF
NA	TRBV7-9	TRBJ2-1	NA	16	TGTGCCAGCAGCTTAGAAGAGGGGGGCAGCTACAATGAGCAGTTCTTC	CASSLEEGGSYNEQFF
many	TRBV5-1	TRBJ1-4	NA	15	TGCGCCAGCAGCCTTGGCCGTGCAACTAATGAAAAACTGTTTTTT	CASSLGRATNEKLFF
few	TRBV20-1	TRBJ1-6	TRBD1	14	TGCAGTGCTAGAGTACAGGGGGGAAATTCACCCCTCCACTTT	CSARVQGGNSPLHF
NA	TRBV14	TRBJ2-7	NA	13	TGTGCCAGCAGCCAAGAATCCTTTTACGAGCAGTACTTC	CASSQESFYEQYF
many	TRBV5-1	TRBJ1-1	NA	14	TGCGCCAGCAGCTATCGACAGGCGGGCACTGAAGCTTTCTTT	CASSYRQAGTEAFF
NA	TRBV6-6	TRBJ1-1	NA	13	TGTGCCAGCAGTTCCGGGCAGGGGCCTGAAGCTTTCTTT	CASSSGQGPEAFF
NA	TRBV5-4	TRBJ2-7	NA	16	TGTGCCAGCAGCGGCGGCGGGCCGGGAGCCTCCTACGAGCAGTACTTC	CASSGGGPGASYEQYF
many	TRBV5-1	TRBJ1-5	NA	14	TGCGCCAGCAGCTTCGGGGAGAGCAATCAGCCCCAGCATTTT	CASSFGESNQPQHF
many	TRBV6-5	TRBJ2-7	NA	13	TGTGCCAGTAGACCCGGGGAAGCCTACGAGCAGTACTTC	CASRPGEAYEQYF
NA	TRBV29-1	TRBJ2-7	NA	13	TGCAGCGTCAACTCGGCCCACAACTACGAGCAGTACTTC	CSVNSAHNYEQYF
few	TRBV29-1	TRBJ1-2	TRBD1	14	TGCAGCGTTGATGGGCCAGGGGGCAACTATGGCTACACCTTC	CSVDGPGGNYGYTF